Described below is a single T cell receptor (beta chain) sequence and its context. Its cognate antigen is unknown. The data belong to a study of cytomegalovirus exposure and HLA in healthy donors. Findings of the study overall: The classifier reportedly diagnosed cytomegalovirus status with high sensitivity and specificity. There were some 150 TCR beta chains listed as cytomegalovirus-associated. Subsequent analysis revealed that first-cohort TCR clusters tended to co-occur in the approximately 120 validation repertoires.

Germline V gives CDR1 SEHNR, CDR2 FQNEAQ (reference sequence). The CDR3 loop spans 15 amino acids. The trim removed 3 bases at V and 3 bases at J, leaving 5 bases unmatched. The donors were members of the validation cohort comprising some 120 subjects, separate from the approximately 670-subject first cohort. Data came from immunoSEQ multiplex PCR; TCRdb stores just in-frame clones and leaves some out. Of about 90,000 clones in the sample, 84% are singletons; the top ten hold roughly an eighth. The genes are TRBV7-9 and TRBJ2-5; 9 bases agree with TRBD1. The source of this sequence is a woman aged 18 to 35 in good health and CMV-seropositive. The specimen sequenced was PBMCs. CDR3 nucleotide sequence: TGTGCCAGCAGCTTGGGACAGGGCGTTAAAGAGACCCAGTACTTC. Encoded protein: CASSLGQGVKETQYF.